This TCR beta chain emerged from a study of control samples from healthy donors and cancer patients. Produced via immunoSEQ multiplex PCR; TCRdb's table is partial and in-frame only. Of fewer than 200,000 clones in the sample, 80% to 90% were seen once. Germline CDR1 is KGHSH and CDR2 is LQKENI. V was pared by 4 bases and J by 3 bases, with 8 bases of the junction left unmatched. The CDR3 spans 16 residues. The receptor was derived from a woman in her 30s in good health. Material: blood. This chain joins TRBV18 and TRBJ2-3; 9 nucleotides line up with TRBD1. The CDR3 here is CASSRVDRGITDTQYF. As DNA, the CDR3 is TGTGCCAGCTCACGGGTTGACAGGGGGATAACAGATACGCAGTATTTT.